These T cell receptor beta chains were read from a single sample in a study of early T cells in non-severe SARS-CoV-2 infection. Each CDR3 protein gets one entry after TCRdb re-called the 5' RACE reads with MiXCR. The table has tens of thousands of distinct CDR3 sequences, approximately 5.1% seen once. Input material: whole blood. These receptors came from an adult who was a healthcare worker with PCR-confirmed SARS-CoV-2 infection or an uninfected control (not recorded which). Each CDR3 is given with its conserved first and last residue. D genes are given only for firm matches. For some rows the clone size is stated as once, few or many, or as a class when expanded; others skip it.

abundance	v_gene	j_gene	d_gene	CDR3nt	CDR3aa
few	TRBV5-5	TRBJ1-2	-	TGTGCCAGCAGCTTGGTTCCCGGAACGACTAACTATGGCTACACCTTC	CASSLVPGTTNYGYTF
many	TRBV30	TRBJ1-1	TRBD1	TGTGCCTGGAGTGTAGGACAGGGGGTCACTGAAGCTTTCTTT	CAWSVGQGVTEAFF
many	TRBV20-1	TRBJ2-3	TRBD2	TGCAGTGCTAGTTTGGCGGGGGTTCCAGATACGCAGTATTTT	CSASLAGVPDTQYF
-	TRBV6-6	TRBJ2-3	-	TGTGCCAGCAGTCTCGGACGAGGACAGAGCGTTACAGATACGCAGTATTTT	CASSLGRGQSVTDTQYF
many	TRBV4-2	TRBJ1-5	-	TGTGCCAGCAGCCAAGTAGTGGAGGGAGGTCAGCCCCAGCATTTT	CASSQVVEGGQPQHF
many	TRBV27	TRBJ2-7	TRBD1	TGTGCCAGCACCTCCCACGGGGACAGGGGAAGGTACGAGCAGTACTTC	CASTSHGDRGRYEQYF
few	TRBV4-1	TRBJ1-2	TRBD1	TGCGCCAGCAGCCGAGGACAGGGTAACTATGGCTACACCTTC	CASSRGQGNYGYTF
many	TRBV7-8	TRBJ1-2	-	TGTGCCAGCAGCTCCCCCGGGGTTTCTTATGGCTACACCTTC	CASSSPGVSYGYTF
few	TRBV6-1	TRBJ1-4	TRBD1	TGTGCCAGCAGTGAAAGGGCAGGGGGCGACGAAAAACTGTTTTTT	CASSERAGGDEKLFF
-	TRBV2	TRBJ1-1	-	TGTGCCAGCAGGGGCAGGGGTGGGAACACTGTAGCTTTCTTT	CASRGRGGNTVAFF
many	TRBV5-1	TRBJ2-5	-	TGCGCCAGCAGCTACCCAGGGCCCCAAGAGACCCAGTACTTC	CASSYPGPQETQYF
many	TRBV18	TRBJ2-7	TRBD1	TGTGCCAGCTCACCTCTCGGACAGGCGACCTACGAGCAGTACTTC	CASSPLGQATYEQYF
many	TRBV7-2	TRBJ2-7	TRBD2	TGTGCCAGCAGCCCGTTTAGCGGGGTAACCACCTACGAGCAGTACTTC	CASSPFSGVTTYEQYF
many	TRBV20-1	TRBJ2-7	-	TGCAGTGCTAGACGGGACGGTACCTACGAGCAGTACTTC	CSARRDGTYEQYF
many	TRBV24-1	TRBJ2-3	TRBD1	TGTGCCACCAGTGATTGGGACAGACGCACAGATACGCAGTATTTT	CATSDWDRRTDTQYF
few	TRBV20-1	TRBJ1-4	TRBD1	TGCAGTGCCCCCGGGACAGGGGACAAAAAACTGTTTTTT	CSAPGTGDKKLFF
many	TRBV5-5	TRBJ1-1	-	TGTGCCAGCAGCTTGTTTACGGGGGGTACGGAGACTGAAGCTTTCTTT	CASSLFTGGTETEAFF
many	TRBV29-1	TRBJ2-3	TRBD2	TGCAGCGTTGGCCTAGCGGGGGGCACAGATACGCAGTATTTT	CSVGLAGGTDTQYF
few	TRBV24-1	TRBJ2-6	-	TGTGCCACCAGTCGCCCTGGGCCTGGGGCCAACGTCCTGACTTTC	CATSRPGPGANVLTF
few	TRBV11-3	TRBJ2-1	-	TGTGCCAGCAGCTCTCGACCGAGCTCCTACAATGAGCAGTTCTTC	CASSSRPSSYNEQFF
many	TRBV18	TRBJ2-7	-	TGTGCCAGCTCAGCCGAGGGCTACGAGCAGTACTTC	CASSAEGYEQYF
few	TRBV7-6	TRBJ2-2	-	TGTGCCAGCAGCTTTGCCGGGGAGCTGTTTTTT	CASSFAGELFF
many	TRBV3-1	TRBJ1-2	-	TGTGCCAGCAGCCAAGATGTGGGCCATCTCTATGGCTACACCTTC	CASSQDVGHLYGYTF
many	TRBV5-1	TRBJ1-1	TRBD1	TGCGCCACCGCAGAAGGGACAGGGAACACTGAAGCTTTCTTT	CATAEGTGNTEAFF
many	TRBV18	TRBJ1-2	TRBD1	TGTGCCAGCTCACCAGGACAGGAGAATAGGGGCTACACCTTC	CASSPGQENRGYTF
-	TRBV6-2/TRBV6-3	TRBJ1-4	TRBD1	TGTGCCAGCAGTACTTCCCCACCAGGGGGGGCCGTCCATGAAAAACTGTTTTTT	CASSTSPPGGAVHEKLFF
many	TRBV29-1	TRBJ2-3	-	TGCAGCGGGGGGACAGATACGCAGTATTTT	CSGGTDTQYF
-	TRBV20-1	TRBJ1-3	-	TGCAGTACAGGGTACGGCTCTGGAAACACCATATATTTT	CSTGYGSGNTIYF
many	TRBV2	TRBJ2-3	-	TGTGCCAGCAGTGATAGGGCAGGGGTGCGATCGGATACGCAGTATTTT	CASSDRAGVRSDTQYF
many	TRBV7-6	TRBJ2-2	-	TGTGCCAGCAGCTTAGTGTCAGGGCCCAACACCGGGGAGCTGTTTTTT	CASSLVSGPNTGELFF
few	TRBV6-2/TRBV6-3	TRBJ1-1	-	TGTGCTTCTTGCAAGGATCGGGCTGAAGCTTTCTTT	CASCKDRAEAFF
many	TRBV5-1	TRBJ2-6	-	TGCGCCAGCAGCTTGGGGCAGATCTCTGGGGCCAACGTCCTGACTTTC	CASSLGQISGANVLTF
many	TRBV12-5	TRBJ1-1	-	TGTGCTAGTGCCTCTGGGGTATTTGACACTGAAGCTTTCTTT	CASASGVFDTEAFF
many	TRBV7-9	TRBJ2-1	-	TGTGCCAGCAGCGCGAGCAGCCACTCCTACAATGAGCAGTTCTTC	CASSASSHSYNEQFF